This T cell receptor (beta chain) was identified in a study of untreated major depressive disorder. Broader study findings: TRBV25-01 and TRBV02-01 usage differences were not statistically significant. Compared with controls, depressed patients showed more TRBV05-01 (Vbeta 5.1) usage in CD4+ T cells. Generalizability is limited by the comparatively small study sample.

TCRdb keeps only in-frame clones here, not all; method: immunoSEQ multiplex PCR. The sample lists more than 25,000 clones; roughly nine tenths were seen once. Patients had taken no psychiatric medication, including antidepressants, for at least 8 weeks before enrollment. Around 96% CD4+ purity was typical by flow cytometry. Of note for this clone: Its specificity is unknown.

V lost 1 base and J 12 bases, leaving 19 bases between the germline ends. The germline CDR1 and CDR2 sequences are SEHNR and FQNEAQ (reference sequence). CDR3 length: 14 amino acids. The TCR was taken from a woman aged 30 to 39 with major depressive disorder. This chain uses TRBV7-9 with TRBJ2-7; D unclear. Source material: CD4+ T cells from PBMCs. This CDR3 reads CASSLDIDGWVPYF. The CDR3 DNA reads as TGTGCCAGCAGCTTAGATATCGACGGATGGGTACCGTACTTC.